The next 15 T cell receptor beta chains were all read from a single sample in a study of T cell responses to AZD1222 COVID-19 vaccine. Repertoires were generated with immunoSEQ multiplex PCR, while TCRdb's copy carries only in-frame clones and drops some. The sample carries under 200,000 clones, about nine tenths recorded once. Sequencing used peripheral blood, obtained on day 0 of AZD1222 vaccination. These receptor sequences come from an adult in good health.

This clone was counted once. J is TRBJ2-2 and V is TRBV11-2; either TRBD1 or TRBD2 may supply D (7 bases each). The CDR3 loop spans 15 amino acids. Per germline, CDR1 SGHAT and CDR2 FQNNGV. Trimming left V 4 bases short and J 7 bases short, with 16 bases between. CDR3 nucleotides: TGTGCCAGCAGCTCCTCTGACAGGGAGGGCGGGGAGCTGTTTTTT. As protein: CASSSSDREGGELFF.

Only one count was recorded for this clone. This chain links TRBV5-1 with TRBJ2-7, with TRBD1 matching 9 bases. With 5 bases clipped from V and 2 bases from J, the junction kept 5 bases outside the gene matches. The V gene's germline CDR1 is SGHRS and CDR2 YFSETQ. The CDR3 totals 14 residues. The CDR3 loop reads CASRAGTGPYEQYF. CDR3 nucleotides: TGCGCCAGCAGGGCCGGGACAGGGCCCTACGAGCAGTACTTC.

The chain couples TRBV7-8 to TRBJ1-1; D call uncertain. In germline, CDR1 is SGHVS, CDR2 FQNEAQ. Trimming pared 5 bases from V and 0 bases from J, leaving 10 bases between. This CDR3 spans 14 amino acids. Here the CDR3 DNA reads TGTGCCAGCAGCCCAGAATTACTGAACACTGAAGCTTTCTTT. This sequence encodes CASSPELLNTEAFF.

This chain connects TRBV4-1 to TRBJ1-5; D is ambiguous. This CDR3 contains 15 residues. Trimming removed 1 base at V and 3 bases at J, with 10 bases between. In germline, CDR1 is MGHRA, CDR2 YSYEKL. DNA for the CDR3: TGCGCCAGCAGCCAAGTCGCCGGTGCCAATCAGCCCCAGCATTTT. Translated: CASSQVAGANQPQHF.

The CDR3 nucleotides are TGTGCCAGCAGCGTAGCTGGGACTAGCGTCACCTACGAGCAGTACTTC. It translates to CASSVAGTSVTYEQYF. V usage is TRBV9 and J usage is TRBJ2-7; 10 nucleotides line up with TRBD2. With 0 bases clipped from V and 2 bases from J, the junction kept 5 bases outside the gene matches. CDR1 and CDR2 from the germline V gene are SGDLS and YYNGEE. The CDR3 length is 16 residues.

The genes are TRBV5-1 and TRBJ1-2; D is possibly TRBD1 (6 bases). CDR1 SGHRS and CDR2 YFSETQ come from the germline V gene. This CDR3 is 14 amino acids long. V was trimmed by 7 bases and J by 8 bases, leaving 21 bases between them. The CDR3 coding sequence is TGCGCCAGCGCTTATTACAGGGAGGCGTCCGGCTACACCTTC. Residues: CASAYYREASGYTF.

This sequence joins TRBV6-5 and TRBJ2-7; D remains ambiguous. Between the trimmed V and J ends, which lost 8 bases and 6 bases, there was a span of 11 bases. The CDR3 is made up of 11 amino acids. The germline V gene encodes CDR1 MNHEY and CDR2 SVGAGI. The CDR3 DNA is TGTGCCAGCTCCTCCTTCCCCGAGCAGTACTTC. Its translation: CASSSFPEQYF.

The chain recombines TRBV6-6 with TRBJ1-5; D is ambiguous. CDR1 and CDR2 from the germline V gene are MNHNY and SVGAGI (reference sequence). Trimming left V 2 bases short and J 4 bases short, with 3 bases between. This CDR3 is 12 amino acids long. CDR3 DNA: TGTGCCAGCAGTTACGCGAATCAGCCCCAGCATTTT. This gives the protein CASSYANQPQHF.

The chain employs TRBV7-2 and TRBJ1-1; TRBD1 matches at 7 bases. Germline trimming cut 4 bases from V and 4 bases from J; bases unmatched to any gene: 6. This CDR3 is 14 amino acids long. The germline CDR1 and CDR2 sequences are SGHTA and FQGNSA. CDR3 residues: CASSSQTGRTEAFF. The DNA of the CDR3 is TGTGCCAGCAGCTCCCAGACAGGGCGCACTGAAGCTTTCTTT.

The CDR3 loop is CASSVGQGARLERETQYF. CDR3 sequence (DNA): TGTGCCAGCAGCGTAGGACAGGGGGCCCGGCTTGAACGAGAGACCCAGTACTTC. This chain connects TRBV9 to TRBJ2-5, with 10 bases lining up with TRBD1. The germline V gene has CDR1 SGDLS and CDR2 YYNGEE. The CDR3 is 18 amino acids. The trim removed 0 bases at V and 4 bases at J, leaving 12 bases unmatched.

Notes on this clone: One end of the junction fails to match germline, which may point to a read error. The chain is built from TRBV28 and TRBJ1-5; D may be TRBD1 (5 bases). This CDR3 has 12 residues. CDR1 is MDHEN, CDR2 SYDVKM, per germline. The CDR3 bases are TGCACGTCCCGGGACAGCAATCAGCCCCAGCATTTT. Translating it yields CTSRDSNQPQHF.

The rearrangement joins TRBV6-2 or TRBV6-3 to TRBJ1-5; unclear D gene. Trimming took 0 bases from V and 11 from J, leaving 8 bases between them. This CDR3 contains 12 residues. The germline V gene encodes CDR1 MNHEY and CDR2 SVGEGT. CDR3 coding DNA: TGTGCCAGCAGTTACTCGGGGAGTTCCCAGCATTTT. Protein: CASSYSGSSQHF.

The V call is TRBV2, the J call TRBJ2-5; D is unclear. CDR3 length: 14 amino acids. CDR1 and CDR2 from the germline V gene are SNHLY and FYNNEI. V lost 0 bases to trimming and J lost 7 bases, with 12 bases between them. The CDR3, as DNA: TGTGCCAGCAGTGAAGCGGGGTCTCTAGTGACCCAGTACTTC. This codes for CASSEAGSLVTQYF.

This clone came up once. The genes are TRBV6-2 or TRBV6-3 and TRBJ1-5; D is ambiguous. Trimming stripped 3 bases from V and 0 bases from J, with 9 bases between. Germline values: CDR1 MNHEY, CDR2 SVGEGT. This CDR3 spans 15 amino acids. The CDR3 DNA reads as TGTGCCAGCAGTTATGCGAGCTATAGCAATCAGCCCCAGCATTTT. It specifies CASSYASYSNQPQHF.

The rearrangement links TRBV19 to TRBJ1-2, with no clear D. V was pared by 4 bases and J by 1 base, with 7 bases between. This CDR3 contains 13 residues. Germline CDR1 LNHDA, CDR2 SQIVND (reference sequence). The CDR3, as DNA: TGTGCCAGTAGTAGAGATAATAACTATGGCTACACCTTC. As protein: CASSRDNNYGYTF.